This T cell receptor (beta chain) was sequenced for a study of siplizumab effects on memory and regulatory T cells. General observations from the study: A small minority of alloreactive clones were mapped to unstimulated subsets. The study did not confirm that proliferating Tregs from siplizumab cultures were suppressive.

This CDR3 is built from 14 residues. CDR1 is SGDLS, CDR2 YYNGEE, per germline. Between the trimmed V and J ends, which lost 2 bases and 5 bases, there was a span of 11 bases. Comment on this clone: Its antigen is still unknown.

Only in-frame clones appear in the TCRdb table, and some are missing; sequencing was by immunoSEQ multiplex PCR. The sample yields roughly 100,000 clones, around 90% seen once. Sequencing was carried out using non-Treg CD4+ T cells sorted from blood. V usage is TRBV9 and J usage is TRBJ2-1; tentative D call: TRBD2 (6 bases). The receptor's source is a human donor in good health. The CDR3 reads CASSVGLGDNEQFF. In DNA form, the CDR3 reads TGTGCCAGCAGCGTGGGACTCGGCGACAATGAGCAGTTCTTC. The entire variable domain, with the rest obtained from reference TRBV9 and TRBJ2-1, is as follows: DSGVTQTPKHLITATGQRVTLRCSPRSGDLSVYWYQQSLDQGLQFLIQYYNGEERAKGNILERFSAQQFPDLHSELNLSSLELGDSALYFCASSVGLGDNEQFFGPGTRLTVL.